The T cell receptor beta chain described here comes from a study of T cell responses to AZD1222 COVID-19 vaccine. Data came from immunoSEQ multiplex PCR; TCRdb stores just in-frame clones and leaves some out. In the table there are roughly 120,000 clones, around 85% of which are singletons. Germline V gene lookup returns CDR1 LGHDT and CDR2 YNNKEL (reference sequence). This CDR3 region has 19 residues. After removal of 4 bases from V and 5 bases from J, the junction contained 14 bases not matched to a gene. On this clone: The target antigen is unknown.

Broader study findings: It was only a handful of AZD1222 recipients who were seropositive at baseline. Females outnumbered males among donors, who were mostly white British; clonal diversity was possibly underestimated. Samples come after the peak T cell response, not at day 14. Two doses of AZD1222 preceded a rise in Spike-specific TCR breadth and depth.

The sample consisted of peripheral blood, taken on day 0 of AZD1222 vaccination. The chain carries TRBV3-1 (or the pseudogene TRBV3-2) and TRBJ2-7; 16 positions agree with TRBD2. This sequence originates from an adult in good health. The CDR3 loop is CASSPPAGTSGRARNEQYF. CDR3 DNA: TGTGCCAGCAGCCCCCCAGCCGGGACTAGCGGGAGGGCGAGGAACGAGCAGTACTTC.